This passage covers 28 T cell receptor beta chains from one sample sequenced in a study of CXCR3-negative and CXCR3-positive naive CD8 T cells. The libraries of TRB cDNA were prepared using 5' RACE with UMI labels. TCRdb re-called the 5' RACE reads and catalogs CDR3 proteins one per entry, DNA excluded. Its table lists about 39,000 distinct CDR3 sequences. The sequencing sample was made of memory CD8+ T cells from blood. The source is a human donor in good health. Some clones in this sample may be carry-over from other donors' samples.

The V gene is TRBV28, the J gene TRBJ1-1; without DNA, the TCRdb call of TRBD1 cannot be checked. The CDR3 extends over 15 amino acids. Germline CDR1 MDHEN, CDR2 SYDVKM. This CDR3 reads CASSLRGVMTTEAFF.

CDR3 amino acids: CASRLYLGETQYF. The chain carries TRBV12-3 or TRBV12-4 and TRBJ2-5. There are 13 residues in the CDR3.

This chain links TRBV7-9 with TRBJ1-5; the D call of TRBD1 rests on TCRdb alone, since no DNA is present to check it. Germline V CDR1 and CDR2: SEHNR, FQNEAQ (reference sequence). This CDR3 is built from 14 residues. CDR3 sequence: CASSFQGAIQPQHF.

The CDR3 sequence: CASSLQGKTYEQYF. The chain couples TRBV5-1 to TRBJ2-7; the TCRdb call, TRBD1, lacks DNA for checking. The CDR3 totals 14 residues. Germline CDR1 reads SGHRS; CDR2 reads YFSETQ.

This sequence joins TRBV6-1 and TRBJ1-1. Germline V gene lookup returns CDR1 MNHNS and CDR2 SASEGT. There are 11 residues in the CDR3. CDR3 protein: CASSGVTEAFF.

The chain employs TRBV15 and TRBJ1-1. Per germline, CDR1 LNHNV and CDR2 YYDKDF (reference sequence). The CDR3 length is 15 residues. The CDR3 sequence: CATSSTQGFFTEAFF. Complete variable domain (other parts from reference TRBV15 and TRBJ1-1): DAMVIQNPRYQVTQFGKPVTLSCSQTLNHNVMYWYQQKSSQAPKLLFHYYDKDFNNEADTPDNFQSRRPNTSFCFLDIRSPGLGDTAMYLCATSSTQGFFTEAFFGQGTRLTVV.

The V and J genes are TRBV19 and TRBJ1-1. The length of the CDR3 is 15 residues. CDR1 LNHDA and CDR2 SQIVND come from the germline V gene (reference sequence). The CDR3 sequence is CASSIVPDLNTEAFF.

The gene calls are TRBV29-1 and TRBJ2-5; the D call from TCRdb, TRBD2, cannot be confirmed without DNA. The germline CDR1 and CDR2 sequences are SQVTM and ANQGSEA. This CDR3 is 15 amino acids long. The CDR3 reads CSVGPDWRGGETQYF.

The V call is TRBV29-1, the J call TRBJ2-7; TCRdb's D call, TRBD1, is unchecked because there is no DNA. Germline lookup yields CDR1 SQVTM and CDR2 ANQGSEA. The CDR3 runs to 14 residues. The CDR3 sequence: CSVEDPRVPYEQYF.

The gene calls are TRBV28 and TRBJ1-5. Germline V gene lookup returns CDR1 MDHEN and CDR2 SYDVKM. The CDR3 length is 12 residues. The CDR3 region is CASSMDLQPQHF. The entire variable domain, with the rest obtained from reference TRBV28 and TRBJ1-5, is as follows: DVKVTQSSRYLVKRTGEKVFLECVQDMDHENMFWYRQDPGLGLRLIYFSYDVKMKEKGDIPEGYSVSREKKERFSLILESASTNQTSMYLCASSMDLQPQHFGDGTRLSIL.

V gene TRBV9 combines with J gene TRBJ2-3; TCRdb gives TRBD1 as the D gene, but with no DNA this cannot be confirmed. The CDR3 length is 17 residues. Germline V gives CDR1 SGDLS, CDR2 YYNGEE. CDR3 amino acids: CASSVVGGGGLTDTQYF.

This chain uses TRBV4-1 with TRBJ2-1. Germline V lookup: CDR1 MGHRA, CDR2 YSYEKL. The CDR3 loop spans 15 amino acids. CDR3 in amino acids: CASSQESRDHNEQFF.

This chain connects TRBV12-3 or TRBV12-4 to TRBJ2-1; TCRdb's D call of TRBD1 is untestable without DNA. The CDR3 runs 14 residues. CDR3 sequence: CASIPGTGQQVQFF.

V and J are TRBV7-9 and TRBJ2-7; as DNA is missing, the TRBD1 call by TCRdb cannot be tested. Germline V gives CDR1 SEHNR, CDR2 FQNEAQ (reference sequence). The CDR3 loop spans 13 amino acids. The CDR3 spells CASSLDTSFEQYF.

The rearrangement joins TRBV29-1 to TRBJ2-3; TCRdb's D gene call, TRBD2, goes unchecked for lack of DNA. Germline CDR1 is SQVTM and CDR2 is ANQGSEA. CDR3 size: 15 residues. Here the CDR3 reads CSVEGGTMSSDTQYF.

V usage is TRBV7-6 and J usage is TRBJ2-3; the TCRdb call, TRBD2, lacks DNA for checking. Germline V CDR1 and CDR2: SGHVS, FNYEAQ. The CDR3 has 18 residues. CDR3: CASSLELAGGLVTDTQYF.

V usage is TRBV28 and J usage is TRBJ1-2; no DNA is available, so the TRBD1 call from TCRdb remains unchecked. Germline V gene sequence: CDR1 MDHEN, CDR2 SYDVKM. This CDR3 has 15 amino acids. The CDR3 spells CASTETGGLYYGYTF.

This sequence joins TRBV5-5 and TRBJ1-4. Germline V CDR1 and CDR2: SGHKS, YYEKEE (reference sequence). There are 16 residues in the CDR3. The CDR3 spells CASSFRQRATNEKLFF. Filled out from reference TRBV5-5 and TRBJ1-4, the complete variable domain reads DAGVTQSPTHLIKTRGQQVTLRCSPISGHKSVSWYQQVLGQGPQFIFQYYEKEERGRGNFPDRFSARQFPNYSSELNVNALLLGDSALYLCASSFRQRATNEKLFFGSGTQLSVL.

The gene calls are TRBV7-3 and TRBJ2-2; TCRdb returns TRBD2, unconfirmable since there is no DNA. The CDR3 loop spans 18 amino acids. The V gene's germline CDR1 is SGHTA and CDR2 FQGTGA. The CDR3 protein is CASSLRWRGATYTGELFF.

This chain's CDR3 is CASSPRSALPSNEQFF. V and J are TRBV13 and TRBJ2-1. There are 16 residues in the CDR3. Germline CDR1 and CDR2: PRHDT and FYEKMQ (reference sequence). The variable domain in full, with the rest retrieved from reference TRBV13 and TRBJ2-1, is AAGVIQSPRHLIKEKRETATLKCYPIPRHDTVYWYQQGPGQDPQFLISFYEKMQSDKGSIPDRFSAQQFSDYHSELNMSSLELGDSALYFCASSPRSALPSNEQFFGPGTRLTVL.

The rearrangement uses TRBV7-3 and TRBJ2-7; TCRdb's D call, TRBD1, is unchecked because there is no DNA. Germline values: CDR1 SGHTA, CDR2 FQGTGA. CDR3 length equals 17 residues. This chain's CDR3 is CASIFMGDKRDSYEQYF.

V and J are TRBV4-3 and TRBJ2-7; the D call of TRBD1 rests on TCRdb alone, since no DNA is present to check it. The length of the CDR3 is 12 residues. The germline gives CDR1 LGHNA, CDR2 YSLEER. This CDR3 is CASSPPRYEQYF.

This chain uses TRBV11-2 with TRBJ2-2. Per the germline V gene, CDR1 is SGHAT and CDR2 is FQNNGV. CDR3 length: 15 amino acids. CDR3 region: CASSLIRGSAGELFF.

V and J are TRBV7-9 and TRBJ1-1. Germline CDR1 is SEHNR and CDR2 is FQNEAQ (reference sequence). The CDR3 is 14 residues long. The CDR3 is CASSLGSSYTEAFF.

V is TRBV28 and J is TRBJ2-7. The length of the CDR3 is 15 residues. Germline assignment: CDR1 MDHEN and CDR2 SYDVKM. The CDR3 here is CASSLLYRDSYEQYF.

The chain is built from TRBV7-3 and TRBJ2-7. The CDR3 length is 11 residues. Germline values: CDR1 SGHTA, CDR2 FQGTGA. CDR3 sequence: CASSLNHEQYF.

The CDR3 is CASSYSGWGTANTGELFF. This chain uses TRBV6-2 or TRBV6-3 with TRBJ2-2; the D call of TRBD1 rests on TCRdb alone, since no DNA is present to check it. Germline V gene data show CDR1 as MNHEY and CDR2 as SVGEGT. This CDR3 has 18 amino acids.

This chain links TRBV20-1 with TRBJ2-7; TCRdb lists TRBD2, though no DNA is available to test this call. The germline CDR1 and CDR2 sequences are DFQATT and SNEGSKA (reference sequence). The CDR3 is made up of 13 amino acids. CDR3 loop: CSARRTSGYEQYF.